This TCR beta chain was sequenced during a study of molecular identifiers for immune sequencing clone quantification. Study results and caveats: Sizes of highly expanded clones could be underestimated through identical TCRs sharing a barcode.

The germline V gene encodes CDR1 SQVTM and CDR2 ANQGSEA. The CDR3 spans 14 residues. Trimming removed 3 bases from V and 1 base from J, with 12 bases in between. MiXCR, run by TCRdb on the PCR reads, gives a single entry per CDR3 protein. The repertoire holds 65,000 or so distinct CDR3 sequences, with 15% to 20% as singletons. This clonotype was recorded at least ten times. Its antigen is not identified. The sequencing sample was made of naive CD8+ T cells from blood, with Jurkat cell RNA spiked in. Subset defined: FACS-sorted CD8+CD4-CCR7+CD45RA+ naive T cells. The sequence derives from a human donor in good health. Some libraries in this study had Jurkat cell RNA spiked in. The chain links TRBV29-1 to TRBJ2-5; D not certain. This CDR3 reads CSVELSHSQETQYF. As DNA, the CDR3 is TGCAGCGTTGAGTTAAGTCATTCCCAAGAGACCCAGTACTTC.